Included here is one TCR beta chain sequence, with context. As yet, its antigen is unknown. Germline CDR1 is SGHAT and CDR2 is FQNNGV. V gave up 5 bases and J gave up 1 base, with 11 bases separating them. This CDR3 contains 14 residues. This specimen comes from a study of OX40 agonist ivuxolimab in advanced cancers. Study-wide background: Across the patients, intravenous ivuxolimab was delivered every 2 weeks at 0.01 to 10 mg/kg. A diagnosis of hepatocellular carcinoma, melanoma, renal cell or head and neck cancer was present in dose-escalation patients. Study-wide results and limits: Partial responders at 0.1-3.0 mg/kg had among the lowest clonal expansion. With doses of 0.1 to 3.0 mg/kg, CD4+ and CD8+ blood T cells had undergone clonal expansion by week 6.

The table came from immunoSEQ multiplex PCR; TCRdb's copy has only in-frame clones and leaves some out. The sample yields some 25,000 clones, approximately 79% seen once. The receptor was isolated from an adult with an advanced solid tumor such as melanoma, head and neck, liver or kidney cancer. The specimen comprised CD4+ or CD8+ T cells sorted from blood, sampled in a trial of the OX40 agonist ivuxolimab. V is TRBV11-2 and J is TRBJ1-1; D possibly corresponds to TRBD1 (5 bases). CDR3 amino acids: CASSTRDQNTEAFF. CDR3 sequence (DNA): TGTGCCAGCAGCACCCGGGACCAGAACACTGAAGCTTTCTTT.